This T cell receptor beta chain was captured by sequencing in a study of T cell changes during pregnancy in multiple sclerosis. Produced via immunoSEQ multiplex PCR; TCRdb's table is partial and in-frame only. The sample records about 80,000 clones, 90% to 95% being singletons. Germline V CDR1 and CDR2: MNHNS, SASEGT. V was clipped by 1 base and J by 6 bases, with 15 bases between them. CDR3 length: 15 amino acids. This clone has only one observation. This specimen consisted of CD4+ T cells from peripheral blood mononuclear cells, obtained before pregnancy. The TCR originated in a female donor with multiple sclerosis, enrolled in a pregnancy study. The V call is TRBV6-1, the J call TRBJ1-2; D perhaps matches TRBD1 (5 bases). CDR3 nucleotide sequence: TGTGCCAGCAGTGAAGACTGGGGCGGGAGGAATGGCTACACCTTC. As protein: CASSEDWGGRNGYTF.